The T cell receptor beta chain under discussion was sequenced for a study of T-cell reconstitution after alpha-beta-depleted transplantation in children. General study points: Some patients showed high day-60 TCRbeta diversity, which derived from surviving recipient T cells and thymic progenitors. Two months or so post-transplant, alpha-beta T cells reportedly derived from several hundred expanded graft clones.

The CDR3 runs 9 residues. Trimming removed 2 bases at V and 6 bases at J, with 1 base between. The germline V gene has CDR1 SQVTM and CDR2 ANQGSEA. Preparation of the TCRbeta library was carried out with unique molecular identifiers. A single record per CDR3 protein comes from TCRdb applying MiXCR to the PCR reads. The repertoire holds a few hundred thousand distinct CDR3 sequences, with 27% as singletons. As to this clonotype: Its antigen is unknown.

The receptor's source is a boy in the first two years of life with Wiskott-Aldrich syndrome, due to receive a stem cell transplant. The starting material was PBMCs, obtained before TCRalphabeta/CD19-depleted stem cell transplant. V gene TRBV29-1 combines with J gene TRBJ1-1; no firm D call. For the CDR3, the DNA is TGCAGCGTTGAACCTGAAGCTTTCTTT. Its protein is CSVEPEAFF.